These 32 T cell receptor beta chains came from one sample sequenced in a study of T cell repertoires in ileal Crohn's disease. The data were produced by immunoSEQ multiplex PCR, yet TCRdb's version contains in-frame clones alone and is incomplete. The data show some 5,000 clones, around 80% seen once. Material: ileal tissue. The receptor set was obtained from an adult with Crohn's disease.

This clone was seen just once. The rearrangement joins TRBV7-9 to TRBJ1-1; D possibly corresponds to TRBD1 (6 bases). Germline V CDR1 and CDR2: SEHNR, FQNEAQ (reference sequence). The CDR3 runs 11 residues. CDR3 bases: TGTGGTGGGGGCGCGAACACTGAAGCTTTCTTT. Its translation: CGGGANTEAFF.

This chain links TRBV11-2 with TRBJ1-1; D is possibly TRBD1 (5 bases). This CDR3 has 15 amino acids. V lost 2 bases, J lost 7 bases, and 17 bases lay in between. The V gene's germline CDR1 is SGHAT and CDR2 FQNNGV. This chain's CDR3 is CASSLWGRVSGEAFF. Written as DNA, the CDR3 is TGTGCCAGCAGCTTATGGGGCAGGGTCTCCGGTGAAGCTTTCTTT.

V gene TRBV6-1 combines with J gene TRBJ2-7; 9 bases align to TRBD2. The J segment lost 2 bases and the V segment lost 6 bases, leaving 5 bases of the junction unmatched. Per germline, CDR1 MNHNS and CDR2 SASEGT. The CDR3 extends over 14 amino acids. The DNA of the CDR3 is TGTGCCAGCAGGCCTAGCGGGGCTGCCTACGAGCAGTACTTC. Encoded protein: CASRPSGAAYEQYF.

The chain is built from TRBV7-2 and TRBJ1-5; D gene unclear. In germline, CDR1 is SGHTA, CDR2 FQGNSA. The CDR3 is 14 residues long. V was cut by 5 bases and J by 11 bases, with 19 bases left in between. The CDR3 nucleotides are TGTGCCAGCAGCCTAAATGGTCCTTTGCTGACCCAGCATTTT. Its protein is CASSLNGPLLTQHF.

The gene calls are TRBV7-2 and TRBJ1-4, with D uncertain. CDR1 is SGHTA and CDR2 is FQGNSA in the germline V gene. V was trimmed by 1 base and J by 3 bases, leaving 12 bases between them. The CDR3 has 16 residues. Here the CDR3 DNA reads TGTGCCAGCAGCTTAGGGCCGGGAGTGGCTAATGAAAAACTGTTTTTT. Translated, it gives CASSLGPGVANEKLFF.

The chain joins TRBV2 to TRBJ1-3, with 12 bases fitting TRBD1. The CDR3 is made up of 15 amino acids. J gave up 1 base and V 6 bases, and 1 base lay outside the gene matches. Germline assignment: CDR1 SNHLY and CDR2 FYNNEI. DNA of the CDR3: TGTGCCAGCAGGGGACAGGGGGCGTCTGGAAACACCATATATTTT. It encodes CASRGQGASGNTIYF.

A few counts support this clone. The chain recombines TRBV28 with TRBJ1-6, with 7 bases identical to TRBD1. J lost 7 bases, V lost 7 bases, and 13 bases had no gene match. The germline V gene has CDR1 MDHEN and CDR2 SYDVKM. The CDR3 is made up of 16 amino acids. The CDR3 sequence: CASIAQGVTQNSPLHF. CDR3 DNA sequence: TGTGCCAGCATAGCCCAGGGGGTAACGCAGAATTCACCCCTCCACTTT.

This clone was seen only a few times. The gene calls are TRBV25-1 and TRBJ1-1; no clear D. Germline loops: CDR1 MGHDK, CDR2 SYGVNS. This CDR3 has 12 residues. Between the trimmed V and J ends, which lost 6 bases and 0 bases, there was a span of 5 bases. CDR3 nucleotide sequence: TGTGCCAGCAGCCTTGTGAACACTGAAGCTTTCTTT. It encodes CASSLVNTEAFF.

The CDR3 sequence: CASTPRVRGRTSTDTQYF. In nucleotides, the CDR3 is TGTGCCAGCACCCCTCGGGTGCGGGGGCGTACAAGCACAGATACGCAGTATTTT. The chain couples TRBV2 to TRBJ2-3, with D possibly TRBD2 on 7 matching bases. Germline CDR1 is SNHLY and CDR2 is FYNNEI. CDR3 size: 18 residues. V dropped 7 bases and J dropped 0 bases, with 23 bases sitting between them. The whole variable domain, remainder taken from reference TRBV2 and TRBJ2-3, is EPEVTQTPSHQVTQMGQEVILRCVPISNHLYFYWYRQILGQKVEFLVSFYNNEISEKSEIFDDQFSVERPDGSNFTLKIRSTKLEDSAMYFCASTPRVRGRTSTDTQYFGPGTRLTVL.

This sequence joins TRBV25-1 and TRBJ1-1; D might be TRBD1 (5 bases). Germline V gene data show CDR1 as MGHDK and CDR2 as SYGVNS. This CDR3 is 13 amino acids long. The V end lost 5 bases, the J end lost 3 bases, and 10 bases lay between the germline ends. CDR3 sequence reads: CASSRGGYTEAFF. DNA for the CDR3: TGTGCCAGCAGTAGGGGAGGGTACACTGAAGCTTTCTTT.

V and J are TRBV11-2 and TRBJ1-2; 7 bases agree with TRBD1. Germline CDR1 and CDR2: SGHAT and FQNNGV. This CDR3 is built from 16 residues. The V and J ends lost 3 bases and 4 bases, in that order; junction bases with no gene match: 11. CDR3 protein: CASSFETGLTPYGYTF. The CDR3 nucleotides read TGTGCCAGCAGCTTTGAGACAGGGCTTACCCCCTATGGCTACACCTTC.

The V gene is TRBV19, the J gene TRBJ2-1; 13 bases map to TRBD2. The CDR3 is 16 amino acids. Germline CDR1 reads LNHDA; CDR2 reads SQIVND (reference sequence). After removal of 1 base from V and 10 bases from J, the junction contained 7 bases not matched to a gene. The CDR3 loop is CASSIGLLAGGREQFF. As DNA, the CDR3 is TGTGCCAGTAGTATAGGCCTACTAGCGGGGGGGCGGGAGCAGTTCTTC.

This clone appeared once. The gene calls are TRBV5-6 and TRBJ2-3, with TRBD1 matching over 9 bases. There are 13 residues in the CDR3. Germline V gene data show CDR1 as SGHDT and CDR2 as YYEEEE. Trimming removed 7 bases from V and 4 bases from J; junction bases left unmatched: 4. CDR3 amino acids: CASCTGGADTQYF. The CDR3 nucleotides read TGTGCCAGCTGTACAGGGGGCGCAGATACGCAGTATTTT.

This clone is termed large. This rearrangement joins TRBV7-9 to TRBJ2-1; 8 nucleotides match TRBD2. In germline, CDR1 is SEHNR, CDR2 FQNEAQ (reference sequence). The CDR3 runs 16 residues. Trimming removed 8 bases from V and 0 bases from J; junction bases left unmatched: 9. The CDR3 DNA reads TGTGCCAGCGGAGTCGGCGGGGGGAGCTCCTACAATGAGCAGTTCTTC. This sequence encodes CASGVGGGSSYNEQFF.

This clone was picked up one time. The V and J genes are TRBV28 and TRBJ2-7, with TRBD1 identical over 8 bases. The CDR3 loop spans 14 amino acids. V shed 4 bases, J shed 3 bases, and the junction held 5 bases outside the gene matches. From germline, CDR1 is MDHEN and CDR2 SYDVKM. CDR3 amino acids: CASSYNRGSYEQYF. Here the CDR3 DNA reads TGTGCCAGCAGTTACAACAGGGGGAGCTACGAGCAGTACTTC.

This clone has only one observation. J is TRBJ1-1 and V is TRBV7-9, with a possible D match to TRBD1 (5 bases). The CDR3 loop spans 15 amino acids. Deletions cut 0 bases from V and 1 base from J, with 9 bases between. The V gene's germline CDR1 is SEHNR and CDR2 FQNEAQ (reference sequence). CDR3: CASSLAAGQNTEAFF. The CDR3 nucleotides are TGTGCCAGCAGCTTAGCGGCAGGACAGAACACTGAAGCTTTCTTT. Full variable domain (rest looked up from reference TRBV7-9 and TRBJ1-1): DTGVSQNPRHKITKRGQNVTFRCDPISEHNRLYWYRQTLGQGPEFLTYFQNEAQLEKSRLLSDRFSAERPKGSFSTLEIQRTEQGDSAMYLCASSLAAGQNTEAFFGQGTRLTVV.

The chain employs TRBV18 and TRBJ2-3; 12 bases fit TRBD1. With 5 bases clipped from V and 6 bases from J, the junction kept 3 bases outside the gene matches. Germline CDR1 is KGHSH and CDR2 is LQKENI. The CDR3 length is 14 residues. The CDR3: CASSSGTGGDTQYF. The CDR3 nucleotides are TGTGCCAGCTCATCCGGGACAGGGGGCGATACGCAGTATTTT.

The chain uses TRBV27 and TRBJ1-1, with 8 bases that match TRBD1. The CDR3 runs 15 residues. Per the germline V gene, CDR1 is MNHEY and CDR2 is SMNVEV (reference sequence). V lost 6 bases, J lost 5 bases, and 11 bases stayed unmatched. This chain's CDR3 is CASRLFTGGRTEAFF. DNA for the CDR3: TGTGCCAGCAGGCTATTCACAGGGGGAAGGACTGAAGCTTTCTTT.

The chain joins TRBV29-1 to TRBJ1-6, with 7 bases fitting TRBD1. The V segment lost 7 bases and the J segment 9 bases; nucleotides outside the gene matches: 9. The CDR3 has 13 residues. Germline CDR1 is SQVTM and CDR2 is ANQGSEA. The CDR3 loop is CSALTGFGSPLHF. The CDR3 region has the DNA TGCAGCGCCCTGACAGGGTTTGGTTCACCCCTCCACTTT.

The chain combines TRBV6-5 with TRBJ2-7, with 10 bases fitting TRBD1. The germline gives CDR1 MNHEY, CDR2 SVGAGI. The CDR3 is 13 residues long. V gave up 2 bases and J gave up 6 bases; unmatched junction bases: 1. CDR3 coding DNA: TGTGCCAGCAGTTACGGACAGGGGGGCGAGCAGTACTTC. It yields the protein CASSYGQGGEQYF.

The genes are TRBV7-3 and TRBJ2-3; D ambiguous. The CDR3 totals 14 residues. Germline V gives CDR1 SGHTA, CDR2 FQGTGA. Trimming shortened V by 0 bases and J by 1 base, and 5 bases separated the two germline ends. CDR3 protein: CASSLTAGTDTQYF. The CDR3 coding sequence is TGTGCCAGCAGCTTAACGGCAGGCACAGATACGCAGTATTTT. Variable domain in full (rest from reference TRBV7-3 and TRBJ2-3): GAGVSQTPSNKVTEKGKYVELRCDPISGHTALYWYRQSLGQGPEFLIYFQGTGAADDSGLPNDRFFAVRPEGSVSTLKIQRTERGDSAVYLCASSLTAGTDTQYFGPGTRLTVL.

This clone was seen a single time. The chain links TRBV7-6 to TRBJ2-1; TRBD2 agrees at 9 bases. CDR3 length: 17 residues. The J segment lost 4 bases and the V segment lost 5 bases, leaving 12 bases of the junction unmatched. Looked up from germline, CDR1 is SGHVS and CDR2 is FNYEAQ. CDR3 amino acids: CASSPRAKRGEYNEQFF. CDR3 bases: TGTGCCAGCAGCCCCCGGGCGAAGCGGGGGGAGTACAATGAGCAGTTCTTC.

The chain carries TRBV27 and TRBJ2-7, with a possible D match to TRBD1 (5 bases). V shed 6 bases and J shed 2 bases, with 17 bases lying between them. Per the germline V gene, CDR1 is MNHEY and CDR2 is SMNVEV (reference sequence). This CDR3 is built from 15 residues. The CDR3 reads CASSHLQRTPYEQYF. For the CDR3, the DNA is TGTGCCAGCAGCCATCTGCAACGGACACCCTACGAGCAGTACTTC.

The rearrangement links TRBV7-3 to TRBJ2-2; a possible D gene is TRBD2 (6 bases). The CDR3 sequence is 14 residues long. Germline CDR1 and CDR2: SGHTA and FQGTGA. With 6 bases removed from V and 8 bases from J, the gap between germline ends came to 16 bases. The CDR3 DNA reads as TGTGCCAGCAGGTCTCCGACTAGATCGGGGGAGCTGTTTTTT. Its translation: CASRSPTRSGELFF.

The J gene is TRBJ2-3, the V gene TRBV5-1; no definite D call. Germline loops: CDR1 SGHRS, CDR2 YFSETQ. This CDR3 has 14 residues. Trimming took 5 bases from V and 2 from J, leaving 12 bases between them. CDR3 protein: CASSPNSFTDTQYF. In nucleotides, the CDR3 is TGCGCCAGCAGTCCGAACTCCTTCACAGATACGCAGTATTTT.

CDR3 sequence (DNA): TGTGCCAGCGGACTAGCAAATGAGCAGTTCTTC. Its translation: CASGLANEQFF. The rearrangement joins TRBV7-3 to TRBJ2-1, with 8 positions matching TRBD2. The CDR3 sequence is 11 residues long. V trimming: 8 bases; J trimming: 7 bases; junction bases outside the gene matches: 1. The V gene's germline CDR1 is SGHTA and CDR2 FQGTGA.

This sequence joins TRBV6-4 and TRBJ1-1; D call uncertain. This CDR3 comprises 13 residues. Trimming left V 11 bases short and J 3 bases short, with 16 bases between. In germline, CDR1 is MRHNA, CDR2 SNTAGT. The CDR3 bases are TGTGCCTCCAAGGGAGACTTCGACACTGAAGCTTTCTTT. Residues: CASKGDFDTEAFF.

This sequence joins TRBV11-2 and TRBJ2-1, with 9 bases that match TRBD2. The CDR3 extends over 14 amino acids. From germline, CDR1 is SGHAT and CDR2 FQNNGV. Unmatched junction bases numbered 0, after V lost 3 bases and J lost 3 bases. The CDR3, as DNA: TGTGCCAGCAGCTTTAGCGGGGGCTACAATGAGCAGTTCTTC. Its translation: CASSFSGGYNEQFF. Full variable domain (missing parts from reference TRBV11-2 and TRBJ2-1): EAGVAQSPRYKIIEKRQSVAFWCNPISGHATLYWYQQILGQGPKLLIQFQNNGVVDDSQLPKDRFSAERLKGVDSTLKIQPAKLEDSAVYLCASSFSGGYNEQFFGPGTRLTVL.

The CDR3 DNA sequence: TGTGCCAGCAGTTACTCGAGGCAGGGGGCTTACGAGCAGTACTTC. This sequence encodes CASSYSRQGAYEQYF. The chain employs TRBV6-5 and TRBJ2-7; TRBD1 matches at 8 bases. V dropped 0 bases and J dropped 4; count of bases not matched to a gene: 5. CDR1 is MNHEY and CDR2 is SVGAGI in the germline V gene. CDR3 length equals 15 residues.

A single count supports this clone. V gene TRBV7-2 combines with J gene TRBJ1-5; D unresolved. The ends were cut back, 5 bases at V and 5 bases at J, with 10 bases in the middle. This CDR3 has 13 amino acids. Germline lookup yields CDR1 SGHTA and CDR2 FQGNSA. CDR3 in amino acids: CASSPQRDQPQHF. The CDR3, as DNA: TGTGCCAGCAGCCCCCAGAGGGATCAGCCCCAGCATTTT.

The V call is TRBV30, the J call TRBJ1-4; D is perhaps TRBD1 (5 bases). Trimming left V 2 bases short and J 4 bases short, with 11 bases between. Per germline, CDR1 GTSNPN and CDR2 SVGIG (reference sequence). The CDR3 extends over 14 amino acids. The CDR3 loop reads CAWSLGDSNEKLFF. Here the CDR3 DNA reads TGTGCCTGGAGTTTAGGAGACAGTAATGAAAAACTGTTTTTT.

There are a few counts of this clone. The chain recombines TRBV6-5 with TRBJ1-2; D gene unclear. The CDR3 runs to 12 residues. V lost 4 bases and J lost 5, with 8 bases in between. Germline V gives CDR1 MNHEY, CDR2 SVGAGI. This chain's CDR3 is CASSWGGYGYTF. CDR3 nucleotides: TGTGCCAGCAGTTGGGGAGGGTATGGCTACACCTTC.